This T cell receptor (beta chain) was captured in a study of CD8+CD57+ T cells in acquired aplastic anemia. Across the study: Roughly 3 ug was the average amount of DNA from sorted CD4+ and CD8+ cells. General observations from the study: Patients did not significantly differ from controls in CD8+ Simpson's diversity. There were some 27 CD8+ CDR3 sequences that occurred in both patients and controls.

Concerning this clonotype: Its antigen is still unknown.

CDR3 and TCR beta VDJ profiling relied on genomic DNA as the template. TCRdb called the reads again in MiXCR, with one record for every CDR3 protein. Of over 150,000 distinct CDR3 sequences listed, roughly half were seen once; the top ten hold approximately 16%. Input material: sorted CD4+, CD8+, or CD8+CD57+ T cells (not recorded which) from PBMCs. This TCR derives from a human donor in good health, serving as a control.

The CDR3 is CATRGSRDYGYTF. CDR3 coding DNA: TGTGCCACCAGGGGATCCAGGGATTATGGCTACACCTTC. This chain links TRBV24-1 with TRBJ1-2; perhaps TRBD1 as D (5 bases). CDR1 is KGHDR, CDR2 SFDVKD, per germline. The CDR3 totals 13 residues. V was shortened by 7 bases and J by 5 bases, with 13 bases between the two germline ends.